This T cell receptor (beta chain) came from a study of cytomegalovirus exposure and HLA in healthy donors. In the study overall: About 77 million unique TCRs from HLA-typed donors made up an early data release.

V shed 7 bases and J shed 2 bases, with 8 bases lying between them. The CDR3 length is 11 residues. Germline V gives CDR1 SQVTM, CDR2 ANQGSEA. This PCR relied on a set of 60 Vbeta primers and 13 Jbeta primers. Clones were sequenced by immunoSEQ multiplex PCR, and TCRdb holds only the in-frame ones, with some missing. Among tens of thousands of clones listed, roughly 79% were seen once. General study findings and limits: Earlier findings revealed that most TCR beta V segments proved productive either about 90% or about 30% of the time.

As to this clone: Its antigen is not known.

The chain employs TRBV29-1 and TRBJ1-1, with D tentatively TRBD1 (5 bases). The material sequenced was PBMCs. This clonotype was obtained from a woman between 40 and 55 years old in good health and CMV-seropositive. This CDR3 reads CSGQGNTEAFF. The CDR3 bases are TGCAGCGGTCAGGGCAACACTGAAGCTTTCTTT.